A single sample is the source of the 11 T cell receptor beta chains below, sequenced in a study of CD8 T cells in acute hepatitis C reinfection. Assay used: immunoSEQ multiplex PCR; TCRdb lists only in-frame clones, some missing. The sample yields 38,000 or so clones, 85% to 90% seen once. Time point described: naive CD8 control sorted from an acute-time-point sample. The sample was naive CD8+ T cells from PBMCs. These receptors were collected from a man aged 30-40 years with chronic hepatitis C.

This rearrangement joins TRBV4-1 to TRBJ2-7; no firm D call. Germline V CDR1 and CDR2: MGHRA, YSYEKL. The CDR3 spans 13 residues. V was clipped by 3 bases and J by 3 bases, with 9 bases between them. The DNA of the CDR3 is TGCGCCAGCAGCCAGGCAGCTGACTACGAGCAGTACTTC. It encodes CASSQAADYEQYF.

The chain joins TRBV29-1 to TRBJ2-7; D unresolved. The CDR3 extends over 12 amino acids. Trimming took off 0 bases at V and 6 bases at J, with 9 bases between the two ends. Germline CDR1 and CDR2: SQVTM and ANQGSEA. Here the CDR3 DNA reads TGCAGCGTTGAAGATAACCCCGGCGAGCAGTACTTC. Amino acids: CSVEDNPGEQYF.

This clone was seen a handful of times. The J gene is TRBJ1-2, the V gene TRBV7-2, with no clear D. V gave up 1 base and J gave up 6 bases, with 21 bases separating them. Germline CDR1 SGHTA, CDR2 FQGNSA. The CDR3 has 17 residues. CDR3 sequence: CASSLGVTLTVLNGYTF. The CDR3 nucleotides are TGTGCCAGCAGCTTAGGGGTTACCTTGACGGTCCTGAATGGCTACACCTTC.

The chain combines TRBV11-2 with TRBJ1-4; D remains unclear. Trimming cost V 0 bases and J 4 bases, with 9 bases left between them. Germline CDR1 reads SGHAT; CDR2 reads FQNNGV. The CDR3 sequence is 15 residues long. The CDR3 loop is CASSLDYSLNEKLFF. CDR3 nucleotide sequence: TGTGCCAGCAGCTTAGATTACAGTCTTAATGAAAAACTGTTTTTT.

This clone was counted a single time. This sequence joins TRBV7-2 and TRBJ2-3; D might be TRBD2 (6 bases). Trimming stripped 3 bases from V and 3 bases from J, with 13 bases between. The CDR3 runs to 15 residues. The germline CDR1 and CDR2 sequences are SGHTA and FQGNSA. The CDR3 spells CASSLGGSWTDTQYF. As DNA, the CDR3 is TGTGCCAGCAGCTTGGGGGGAAGTTGGACAGATACGCAGTATTTT. Full variable domain (remainder filled in from reference TRBV7-2 and TRBJ2-3): GAGVSQSPSNKVTEKGKDVELRCDPISGHTALYWYRQSLGQGLEFLIYFQGNSAPDKSGLPSDRFSAERTGGSVSTLTIQRTQQEDSAVYLCASSLGGSWTDTQYFGPGTRLTVL.

The V and J genes are TRBV13 and TRBJ1-3; the match to TRBD1 covers 7 bases. Per germline, CDR1 PRHDT and CDR2 FYEKMQ (reference sequence). This CDR3 comprises 20 residues. Losses at the gene ends were 5 bases for V and 0 bases for J; bases not matched to a gene: 19. The DNA for the CDR3 is TGTGCCAGCAGCCAATGGGGGACAGCCGCTGGAGGGTTCTCTGGAAACACCATATATTTT. Translation: CASSQWGTAAGGFSGNTIYF. Full variable domain (missing parts from reference TRBV13 and TRBJ1-3): AAGVIQSPRHLIKEKRETATLKCYPIPRHDTVYWYQQGPGQDPQFLISFYEKMQSDKGSIPDRFSAQQFSDYHSELNMSSLELGDSALYFCASSQWGTAAGGFSGNTIYFGEGSWLTVV.

The gene calls are TRBV4-1 and TRBJ1-1; 7 nucleotides line up with TRBD1. The CDR3 totals 16 residues. Trimming removed 3 bases from V and 3 bases from J; junction bases left unmatched: 10. CDR1 is MGHRA and CDR2 is YSYEKL in the germline V gene. CDR3 region: CASSQPPTGIYTEAFF. CDR3 nucleotide sequence: TGCGCCAGCAGCCAGCCCCCGACAGGGATTTACACTGAAGCTTTCTTT.

The chain uses TRBV6-6 and TRBJ1-1; D possibly corresponds to TRBD1 (6 bases). CDR3 length: 13 amino acids. The germline V and J ends were trimmed by 5 bases and 7 bases, with 14 bases remaining between them. Per germline, CDR1 MNHNY and CDR2 SVGAGI (reference sequence). The CDR3 is CASSPQTGCEAFF. For the CDR3, the DNA is TGTGCCAGCAGTCCCCAGACAGGCTGTGAAGCTTTCTTT.

The chain joins TRBV7-9 to TRBJ1-1; a weak D match, TRBD1 (6 bases). CDR1 SEHNR and CDR2 FQNEAQ come from the germline V gene (reference sequence). This CDR3 has 12 residues. The V end lost 5 bases, the J end lost 6 bases, and 10 bases lay between the germline ends. The CDR3 loop is CASSLGQSEAFF. The CDR3 DNA is TGTGCCAGCAGCCTAGGACAGTCTGAAGCTTTCTTT.

The chain joins TRBV6-1 to TRBJ1-3; D perhaps matches TRBD1 (5 bases). CDR3 length equals 15 residues. Trimming took 3 bases from V and 4 from J, leaving 13 bases between them. Germline CDR1 reads MNHNS; CDR2 reads SASEGT. CDR3: CASSDGQGLGNTIYF. The CDR3 DNA follows: TGTGCCAGCAGTGATGGGCAGGGTCTAGGAAACACCATATATTTT.

This CDR3 reads CASSLQDQETQYF. DNA of the CDR3: TGTGCCAGCAGTTTACAAGACCAAGAGACCCAGTACTTC. The chain employs TRBV27 and TRBJ2-5; D uncertain. V dropped 2 bases and J dropped 0 bases, with 4 bases sitting between them. The CDR3 runs to 13 residues. Germline V lookup: CDR1 MNHEY, CDR2 SMNVEV (reference sequence).